Below are 24 T cell receptor beta chains sequenced from a single sample in a study of beta chain features in type 1 diabetes. The authors reverse transcribed all of the isolated RNA, so sequencing captured expressed TCRB transcripts. The protocol was immunoSEQ multiplex PCR, while the TCRdb copy is restricted to in-frame clones and leaves out a portion. The sample shows hundreds of thousands of clones, roughly 15% of them seen only once. The sample taken for sequencing was naive CD4+ T cells from blood. The source of these receptors is a woman between 18 and 30 years old in good health.

The chain links TRBV4-2 to TRBJ2-2; 8 nucleotides match TRBD1. Germline V gene lookup returns CDR1 LGHNA and CDR2 YNFKEQ. J lost 1 base, V lost 3 bases, and 7 bases had no gene match. CDR3 length: 17 amino acids. This chain's CDR3 is CASSHKVQGGNTGELFF. In nucleotides, the CDR3 is TGTGCCAGCAGCCACAAAGTACAGGGGGGGAACACCGGGGAGCTGTTTTTT.

This chain joins TRBV11-2 and TRBJ2-5, with unresolved D. The germline V gene encodes CDR1 SGHAT and CDR2 FQNNGV. V was cut by 4 bases and J by 5 bases, with 11 bases left in between. This CDR3 region has 13 residues. CDR3 sequence (DNA): TGTGCCAGCAGCTCATACATGCGGGAGACCCAGTACTTC. It codes for CASSSYMRETQYF.

This chain joins TRBV5-1 and TRBJ2-1; 13 positions match TRBD2. After removal of 4 bases from V and 0 bases from J, the junction contained 7 bases not matched to a gene. Germline V gene sequence: CDR1 SGHRS, CDR2 YFSETQ. The CDR3 spans 18 residues. Written as DNA, the CDR3 is TGCGCCAGCAGCCTACGGACTAGCGGGGGTAGCTCCTACAATGAGCAGTTCTTC. The encoded protein is CASSLRTSGGSSYNEQFF. The variable domain in full, completed from reference TRBV5-1 and TRBJ2-1, reads KAGVTQTPRYLIKTRGQQVTLSCSPISGHRSVSWYQQTPGQGLQFLFEYFSETQRNKGNFPGRFSGRQFSNSRSEMNVSTLELGDSALYLCASSLRTSGGSSYNEQFFGPGTRLTVL.

The V call is TRBV18, the J call TRBJ2-3; weak D call: TRBD2 (6 bases). Germline V gives CDR1 KGHSH, CDR2 LQKENI. The CDR3 consists of 16 residues. Trimming cost V 6 bases and J 1 base, with 17 bases left between them. This chain's CDR3 is CASSLLAGIRTDTQYF. CDR3 nucleotides: TGTGCCAGCTCTCTTCTCGCGGGAATACGCACAGATACGCAGTATTTT.

The CDR3 nucleotides are TGTGCCAGTATGCCGTCACGGCGGGACACTGAAGCTTTCTTT. This gives the protein CASMPSRRDTEAFF. This sequence joins TRBV19 and TRBJ1-1; D is undetermined. The CDR3 consists of 14 residues. Germline CDR1 reads LNHDA; CDR2 reads SQIVND (reference sequence). The V end lost 7 bases, the J end lost 3 bases, and 15 bases lay between the germline ends.

This clone was counted only a few times. The chain links TRBV6-5 to TRBJ2-7; D uncertain. CDR1 is MNHEY and CDR2 is SVGAGI in the germline V gene. This CDR3 is 15 amino acids long. V lost 4 bases and J lost 3, with 16 bases in between. DNA for the CDR3: TGTGCCAGCAGTTCCCGCCGGTTGGTCGGCTACGAGCAGTACTTC. It specifies CASSSRRLVGYEQYF.

This clone came up a few times. V usage is TRBV7-2 and J usage is TRBJ2-1, with 9 bases identical to TRBD2. J lost 6 bases, V lost 10 bases, and 7 bases had no gene match. Looked up from germline, CDR1 is SGHTA and CDR2 is FQGNSA. The CDR3 is made up of 13 amino acids. CDR3 DNA: TGTGCCACCAGAGCGGGAGGTGGCAATGAGCAGTTCTTC. It translates to CATRAGGGNEQFF. The variable domain in full, completed from reference TRBV7-2 and TRBJ2-1, reads GAGVSQSPSNKVTEKGKDVELRCDPISGHTALYWYRQSLGQGLEFLIYFQGNSAPDKSGLPSDRFSAERTGGSVSTLTIQRTQQEDSAVYLCATRAGGGNEQFFGPGTRLTVL.

The rearrangement joins TRBV29-1 to TRBJ2-1; 9 nucleotides agree with TRBD2. Trimming removed 4 bases from V and 8 bases from J; junction bases left unmatched: 15. This CDR3 has 16 residues. Germline V gene sequence: CDR1 SQVTM, CDR2 ANQGSEA. CDR3: CSVGAGGPPRTHEQFF. CDR3 nucleotides: TGCAGCGTTGGCGCGGGAGGGCCCCCCCGTACCCATGAGCAGTTCTTC.

The V and J genes are TRBV7-2 and TRBJ1-5, with TRBD1 identical over 11 bases. This CDR3 contains 19 residues. Looked up from germline, CDR1 is SGHTA and CDR2 is FQGNSA. J gave up 0 bases and V 6 bases, and 13 bases lay outside the gene matches. This chain's CDR3 is CASRRTGGFFNYSNQPQHF. The CDR3 DNA follows: TGTGCCAGCAGACGGACAGGGGGCTTCTTTAATTATAGCAATCAGCCCCAGCATTTT. The full variable domain, completed using reference TRBV7-2 and TRBJ1-5, is GAGVSQSPSNKVTEKGKDVELRCDPISGHTALYWYRQSLGQGLEFLIYFQGNSAPDKSGLPSDRFSAERTGGSVSTLTIQRTQQEDSAVYLCASRRTGGFFNYSNQPQHFGDGTRLSIL.

The V call is TRBV28, the J call TRBJ1-4, with D possibly being TRBD1 (5 bases). V was pared by 4 bases and J by 12 bases, with 15 bases between. The CDR3 sequence is 13 residues long. The germline CDR1 and CDR2 sequences are MDHEN and SYDVKM. As DNA, the CDR3 is TGTGCCAGCAGTTCCAACGGGGGAAAGGAACTGTTTTTT. Translating it yields CASSSNGGKELFF.

The table lists this clone with a few counts. The chain joins TRBV10-3 to TRBJ2-3; 7 bases are a match to TRBD2. The V gene end was trimmed by 2 bases and the J gene end by 4 bases; junction bases not matched to a gene: 3. Per the germline V gene, CDR1 is ENHRY and CDR2 is SYGVKD. The CDR3 is 14 amino acids. CDR3 amino acids: CAISEGRDADTQYF. The CDR3 DNA is TGTGCCATCAGTGAGGGGAGGGATGCAGATACGCAGTATTTT.

There are a few counts of this clone. Written as DNA, the CDR3 is TGTGCCACCCGGGGGGGACAGGGGGGCACAGATACGCAGTATTTT. This codes for CATRGGQGGTDTQYF. This rearrangement joins TRBV6-5 to TRBJ2-3; 11 nucleotides align to TRBD1. The trim removed 10 bases at V and 1 base at J, leaving 7 bases unmatched. CDR3 size: 15 residues. Germline CDR1 MNHEY, CDR2 SVGAGI.

With respect to this clone: The same CDR3 also results from other DNA sequences found in this sample. The rearrangement uses TRBV7-2 and TRBJ2-3; TRBD2 aligns across 12 bases. Germline-derived CDR1 and CDR2 are SGHTA and FQGNSA. With 3 bases clipped from V and 4 bases from J, the junction kept 2 bases outside the gene matches. The CDR3 loop spans 15 amino acids. CDR3 in amino acids: CASSLGLAGADTQYF. CDR3 nucleotide sequence: TGTGCCAGCAGCTTGGGACTAGCGGGCGCAGATACGCAGTATTTT.

This rearrangement joins TRBV4-2 to TRBJ2-5, with 14 bases lining up with TRBD2. Germline-derived CDR1 and CDR2 are LGHNA and YNFKEQ. The CDR3 is 18 amino acids. Trimming cost V 1 base and J 5 bases; bases outside gene matches: 9. The CDR3: CASSQVPGLAGAGETQYF. CDR3 nucleotide sequence: TGTGCCAGCAGCCAAGTACCGGGACTAGCGGGAGCAGGGGAGACCCAGTACTTC.

This chain connects TRBV29-1 to TRBJ2-1; D ambiguous. Trimming removed 0 bases from V and 9 bases from J, with 12 bases in between. The CDR3 covers 13 residues. Germline CDR1 and CDR2: SQVTM and ANQGSEA. CDR3 coding DNA: TGCAGCGTTGAAGATCTTCCCGAGACTGAGCAGTTCTTC. As protein: CSVEDLPETEQFF.

J is TRBJ1-2 and V is TRBV29-1; TRBD1 might be the D (5 bases). V was pared by 7 bases and J by 0 bases, with 15 bases between. The CDR3 is made up of 14 amino acids. Germline CDR1 reads SQVTM; CDR2 reads ANQGSEA. The CDR3 bases are TGCAGCGCCGGAACGGGGGAAGCTAACTATGGCTACACCTTC. Its protein product is CSAGTGEANYGYTF.

In the case of this clone: Other DNA sequences of this sample code for an identical CDR3. The chain carries TRBV29-1 and TRBJ1-5; no clear D gene. Trimming pared 4 bases from V and 3 bases from J, leaving 7 bases between. The CDR3 has 12 amino acids. Germline V gives CDR1 SQVTM, CDR2 ANQGSEA. The CDR3 nucleotides are TGCAGCGTTGGGGCGGACAATCAGCCCCAGCATTTT. This sequence encodes CSVGADNQPQHF.

This clone was counted a few times. The chain recombines TRBV4-3 with TRBJ2-1, with 7 bases fitting TRBD2. Germline V CDR1 and CDR2: LGHNA, YSLEER. V lost 5 bases and J lost 4; bases outside the gene matches: 14. CDR3 length: 17 amino acids. Written as DNA, the CDR3 is TGCGCCAGCAGCTATGACCTAGCGGCGGGAAGATACAATGAGCAGTTCTTC. Protein sequence: CASSYDLAAGRYNEQFF.

The table lists this clone with a few counts. V is TRBV11-1 and J is TRBJ2-1, with D hard to call. Germline V CDR1 and CDR2: SGHAT, FQDESV (reference sequence). Trimming cost V 1 base and J 9 bases, with 7 bases left between them. This CDR3 region has 12 residues. CDR3 in DNA: TGTGCCAGCAGCTTAGATGGGATTGAGCAGTTCTTC. It specifies CASSLDGIEQFF.

The V call is TRBV7-2, the J call TRBJ2-7; D unclear. The CDR3 covers 15 residues. Germline CDR1 reads SGHTA; CDR2 reads FQGNSA. Between the trimmed V and J ends, which lost 5 bases and 5 bases, there was a span of 19 bases. CDR3 in DNA: TGTGCCAGCAGCCTGTCCGGGTCGTTATCCCACGAGCAGTACTTC. Translated, it gives CASSLSGSLSHEQYF.

This clone has only a few counts. This chain links TRBV6-5 with TRBJ1-2, with 9 bases that match TRBD1. Germline V gene lookup returns CDR1 MNHEY and CDR2 SVGAGI. V was clipped by 6 bases and J by 7 bases; unmatched bases: 9. The CDR3 runs 14 residues. For the CDR3, the DNA is TGTGCCAGCAGATCCACAGGGGGCGACTTTGGCTACACCTTC. This sequence encodes CASRSTGGDFGYTF.

V and J are TRBV9 and TRBJ1-4; maybe TRBD1 (6 bases). Germline CDR1 and CDR2: SGDLS and YYNGEE. The V and J ends lost 0 bases and 3 bases respectively, with 12 bases between them. CDR3 size: 16 residues. The CDR3 coding sequence is TGTGCCAGCAGCGTAGGTTCGGGACACTCTAATGAAAAACTGTTTTTT. Protein: CASSVGSGHSNEKLFF. Based on the CDR3 plus reference TRBV9 and TRBJ1-4, the full variable domain is DSGVTQTPKHLITATGQRVTLRCSPRSGDLSVYWYQQSLDQGLQFLIQYYNGEERAKGNILERFSAQQFPDLHSELNLSSLELGDSALYFCASSVGSGHSNEKLFFGSGTQLSVL.

This clone appeared a few times. The J gene is TRBJ2-1, the V gene TRBV11-1; 8 positions agree with TRBD2. V lost 5 bases and J lost 1; bases outside the gene matches: 4. The CDR3 loop spans 15 amino acids. Germline V gives CDR1 SGHAT, CDR2 FQDESV (reference sequence). The chain's CDR3 is CASSQSGRSYNEQFF. The CDR3 coding sequence is TGTGCCAGCAGCCAAAGCGGGAGATCCTACAATGAGCAGTTCTTC.

The sample holds a few counts of this clone. The J gene is TRBJ2-3, the V gene TRBV5-1; TRBD2 aligns across 8 bases. The germline CDR1 and CDR2 sequences are SGHRS and YFSETQ. The V segment lost 0 bases and the J segment 1 base; nucleotides outside the gene matches: 7. The CDR3 contains 17 residues. DNA for the CDR3: TGCGCCAGCAGCTTGGCCGGTTCTAGCGGGCGCACAGATACGCAGTATTTT. It translates to CASSLAGSSGRTDTQYF.